This T cell receptor (beta chain) comes out of a study of metastatic and nonmetastatic thyroid tumors (TCRdb year 2020). The study in broad terms: For patients with malignant and with benign thyroid disease, the researchers compared repertoires between peripheral blood samples and tumor or nodule tissue samples.

To prepare the library, PCR was applied. The sample was run on an Illumina HiSeq 4000. The TCR beta-chain CDR3 region of each patient was profiled by high-throughput sequencing. Per the authors' processing: Drawing on CDR3 differences between clinicopathological groups, the researchers built a classifier meant to tell apart patients with distant-metastatic papillary thyroid cancer. To measure repertoire diversity the researchers used the Shannon index, while the Morisita-Horn index served to gauge how similar the tumor and blood repertoires were. The raw public reads went through TCRdb reprocessing: fastp at Q25, MiXCR clone calling, in-frame beta chains kept. These V and J calls derive from TCRdb rather than the authors' analysis. The sample has roughly 34,000 clones on record, 35% to 45% of them singletons. The ten largest clones take up roughly 20% of the sample. CDR1 SGHRS and CDR2 YFSETQ were looked up in the germline V gene. The CDR3 measures 19 amino acids from cysteine to phenylalanine. Just the 57-base CDR3 DNA is kept, in frame starting at base 1. Here V drops 4 bases and J drops 6 bases, and the junction holds 19 bases not matched to any gene.

Before undergoing thyroid surgery, none of the patients had been given any kind of treatment. Using T-cell receptor beta sequencing, the study looked back at clinical samples from patients collected from the early 2010s to the late 2010s. With respect to this clone: Its recognized antigen is unknown. Nothing much larger sits one base from this clone, and base qualities are not available.

General findings and caveats noted by the study authors: In both blood and tumor samples, malignant tumors were reported to have significantly higher TCR beta diversity than benign nodules.

The sequence joins TRBV5-1 to TRBJ2-3, with TRBD1 matching 11 junction bases. The receptor comes from a female donor with papillary thyroid cancer or a benign thyroid nodule (not recorded which). Some clones in this sample may be carry-over from other donors' samples. The sample taken for sequencing was tumor tissue. At the DNA level, the sequence is TGCGCCAGCAGCGTCGATCCGAGATCCGGGACAGGGGGTAGGGATACGCAGTATTTT. This encodes CASSVDPRSGTGGRDTQYF.